A single sample is the source of the 28 T cell receptor beta chains below, sequenced in a study of T-cell memory formation after mild COVID-19. TCRdb recomputed calls from the 5' RACE reads with MiXCR, one row per CDR3 protein. The table has over 500,000 distinct CDR3 sequences, around 15% seen once. The source material was PBMCs or a T cell subset sorted from them (not recorded which). The receptors were sampled from an adult woman who had mild COVID-19 (a few samples of this study predate the infection). Cell type and time point are not known.

This clonotype was seen a handful of times. The J gene is TRBJ2-7, the V gene TRBV2; possible D gene TRBD1, 6 bases. Per germline, CDR1 SNHLY and CDR2 FYNNEI. There are 13 residues in the CDR3. V lost 4 bases and J 3 bases, leaving 10 bases between the germline ends. Written as DNA, the CDR3 is TGTGCCAGCAGTGGACAGGTGCTCTACGAGCAGTACTTC. Protein product: CASSGQVLYEQYF. Complete variable domain (other parts from reference TRBV2 and TRBJ2-7): EPEVTQTPSHQVTQMGQEVILRCVPISNHLYFYWYRQILGQKVEFLVSFYNNEISEKSEIFDDQFSVERPDGSNFTLKIRSTKLEDSAMYFCASSGQVLYEQYFGPGTRLTVT.

This clonotype was seen repeatedly, ten times or more. V is TRBV5-1 and J is TRBJ1-1, with D unresolved. The CDR3 totals 15 residues. Germline V gene data show CDR1 as SGHRS and CDR2 as YFSETQ. V gave up 4 bases and J gave up 0 bases, with 13 bases separating them. Here the CDR3 DNA reads TGCGCCAGCAGCCACGGGAGGGCGGTGAACACTGAAGCTTTCTTT. Amino acids: CASSHGRAVNTEAFF.

This clonotype has a handful of counts. The chain links TRBV23-1 to TRBJ2-1; D is uncertain. TRBV23-1 is an open reading frame, and its role is uncertain. With 2 bases removed from V and 0 bases from J, the gap between germline ends came to 5 bases. This CDR3 comprises 14 residues. CDR3 in DNA: TGCGCCAGCAGTCAAGGAAGCTCCTACAATGAGCAGTTCTTC. Its protein is CASSQGSSYNEQFF.

V is TRBV2 and J is TRBJ1-5; no reliable D call. The CDR3 consists of 15 residues. Trimming cost V 5 bases and J 3 bases, with 14 bases left between them. Germline CDR1 SNHLY, CDR2 FYNNEI. In DNA, the CDR3 is TGTGCCAGCAGTCCCTCATCTGGGTACAATCAGCCCCAGCATTTT. This sequence encodes CASSPSSGYNQPQHF.

This clonotype was seen a few times. The gene calls are TRBV27 and TRBJ2-1; 11 nucleotides line up with TRBD1. Germline V gives CDR1 MNHEY, CDR2 SMNVEV (reference sequence). The length of the CDR3 is 16 residues. Losses at the gene ends were 5 bases for V and 4 bases for J; bases not matched to a gene: 7. The CDR3 bases are TGTGCCAGCAGTCCGGACAGGGGGCTGGGGTACAATGAGCAGTTCTTC. It is translated as CASSPDRGLGYNEQFF.

This clonotype was detected only a few times. The V call is TRBV10-3, the J call TRBJ2-7, with 7 bases fitting TRBD1. Per the germline V gene, CDR1 is ENHRY and CDR2 is SYGVKD. V gave up 3 bases and J gave up 0 bases; unmatched junction bases: 8. The CDR3 runs to 16 residues. The CDR3 sequence: CAISDLGQRSSYEQYF. CDR3 DNA sequence: TGTGCCATCAGTGATTTGGGACAGCGAAGCTCCTACGAGCAGTACTTC.

A few counts support this clonotype. This rearrangement joins TRBV12-3 or TRBV12-4 to TRBJ2-6; a possible D gene is TRBD2 (5 bases). This CDR3 has 14 residues. Trimming shortened V by 5 bases and J by 4 bases, and 9 bases separated the two germline ends. The CDR3 DNA sequence: TGTGCCAGCAGTGTCCCGGGGGGGGCCAACGTCCTGACTTTC. Its protein product is CASSVPGGANVLTF.

This clonotype was recorded a few times. V is TRBV5-1 and J is TRBJ1-2, with D perhaps TRBD1 (5 bases). Germline V CDR1 and CDR2: SGHRS, YFSETQ. The CDR3 runs 14 residues. V shed 4 bases and J shed 2 bases, with 12 bases lying between them. The chain's CDR3 is CASSIGRENYGYTF. CDR3 DNA sequence: TGCGCCAGCAGCATCGGCAGGGAGAACTATGGCTACACCTTC.

The V call is TRBV6-5, the J call TRBJ1-2; 9 bases map to TRBD1. The CDR3 is 14 residues long. Trimming removed 0 bases from V and 7 bases from J; junction bases left unmatched: 3. Germline V lookup: CDR1 MNHEY, CDR2 SVGAGI. The CDR3 coding sequence is TGTGCCAGCAGTTACTCGGGACAGGGAAGTGGCTACACCTTC. Translated, it gives CASSYSGQGSGYTF.

V gene TRBV7-3 combines with J gene TRBJ2-4; 14 bases agree with TRBD2. Germline V gene data show CDR1 as SGHTA and CDR2 as FQGTGA. CDR3 length: 17 residues. Germline trimming cut 5 bases from V and 0 bases from J; bases unmatched to any gene: 3. In DNA, the CDR3 is TGTGCCAGCAGCCCCGGACTAGCGGGAGGAGCCAAAAACATTCAGTACTTC. This sequence encodes CASSPGLAGGAKNIQYF.

Remarks on this clonotype: A much larger clonotype is one base distant, so this may be a read error. The chain recombines TRBV12-3 or TRBV12-4 with TRBJ2-1; D might be TRBD1 or TRBD2, each matching 6 bases. This CDR3 has 13 residues. The V end lost 7 bases, the J end lost 6 bases, and 13 bases lay between the germline ends. This chain's CDR3 is CASTHWGANEQFF. DNA of the CDR3: TGTGCCAGCACCCACTGGGGGGCCAATGAGCAGTTCTTC.

The chain carries TRBV7-3 and TRBJ2-2, with 10 bases lining up with TRBD2. V trimming: 2 bases; J trimming: 6 bases; junction bases outside the gene matches: 3. The length of the CDR3 is 15 residues. Germline V gene data show CDR1 as SGHTA and CDR2 as FQGTGA. The CDR3 DNA is TGTGCCAGCAGCTTATCGAGCGGGGGGGCCGGGGAGCTGTTTTTT. Residues: CASSLSSGGAGELFF.

The chain recombines TRBV5-5 with TRBJ2-7; D perhaps matches TRBD2 (6 bases). This CDR3 is 13 amino acids long. V dropped 4 bases and J dropped 2 bases, with 10 bases sitting between them. The germline CDR1 and CDR2 sequences are SGHKS and YYEKEE (reference sequence). The CDR3 is CASSTGGAYEQYF. The CDR3 nucleotides read TGTGCCAGCAGCACCGGGGGAGCCTACGAGCAGTACTTC.

V usage is TRBV7-9 and J usage is TRBJ1-1; no firm D call. V gave up 3 bases and J gave up 3 bases, with 14 bases separating them. This CDR3 contains 15 residues. Germline CDR1 is SEHNR and CDR2 is FQNEAQ (reference sequence). CDR3 region: CASSFIGRRYTEAFF. CDR3 DNA: TGTGCCAGCAGCTTCATTGGCAGGAGGTACACTGAAGCTTTCTTT.

This clonotype was found a few times. J is TRBJ2-4 and V is TRBV9, with unresolved D. CDR1 and CDR2 (germline): SGDLS, YYNGEE. V gave up 4 bases and J gave up 5 bases, with 13 bases separating them. The CDR3 totals 14 residues. CDR3 DNA sequence: TGTGCCAGCAGCCCACGTTGGGCCCAAAACATTCAGTACTTC. Its translation: CASSPRWAQNIQYF.

This clonotype was seen only once. The chain uses TRBV20-1 and TRBJ1-2; 7 bases align to TRBD1. In germline, CDR1 is DFQATT, CDR2 SNEGSKA (reference sequence). Trimming cost V 1 base and J 13 bases; bases outside gene matches: 6. The CDR3 has 11 amino acids. The DNA of the CDR3 is TGCAGTGCTAGAGCCGAGGGGGCGGGCACCTTC. It translates to CSARAEGAGTF.

This clonotype was counted between two and nine times. The chain employs TRBV6-6 and TRBJ2-3, with 8 nucleotides matching TRBD2. Germline V gene data show CDR1 as MNHNY and CDR2 as SVGAGI (reference sequence). The CDR3 covers 14 residues. With V trimmed by 10 bases and J by 4 bases, 10 bases remained unmatched. CDR3 protein: CATGAGGEPDTQYF. CDR3 in DNA: TGTGCCACGGGGGCCGGGGGGGAACCAGATACGCAGTATTTT.

This sequence joins TRBV2 and TRBJ1-1, with 9 positions matching TRBD1. J was trimmed by 4 bases and V by 5 bases; bases with no gene match: 8. Germline V lookup: CDR1 SNHLY, CDR2 FYNNEI. This CDR3 is 15 amino acids long. In nucleotides, the CDR3 is TGTGCCAGCAGTATTACTACAGGGGGCGGCACTGAAGCTTTCTTT. It yields the protein CASSITTGGGTEAFF.

Only a few counts were recorded for this clonotype. The chain combines TRBV7-9 with TRBJ2-7; TRBD2 aligns across 7 bases. The CDR3 has 18 amino acids. Germline CDR1 is SEHNR and CDR2 is FQNEAQ (reference sequence). V shed 2 bases, J shed 2 bases, and the junction held 15 bases outside the gene matches. This CDR3 reads CASSLSGLAETPAYEQYF. The CDR3 bases are TGTGCCAGCAGCTTATCGGGGCTAGCGGAGACCCCTGCCTACGAGCAGTACTTC.

There are a few counts of this clonotype. The gene calls are TRBV11-3 and TRBJ2-7; tentatively, D is TRBD1 (5 bases). From germline, CDR1 is SGHNT and CDR2 YENEEA. V shed 2 bases and J shed 3 bases, with 11 bases lying between them. The CDR3 covers 14 residues. For the CDR3, the DNA is TGTGCCAGCAGCTTATTTTCAGGGAACTACGAGCAGTACTTC. Translation: CASSLFSGNYEQYF. The complete variable domain, with remaining parts taken from reference TRBV11-3 and TRBJ2-7, reads EAGVVQSPRYKIIEKKQPVAFWCNPISGHNTLYWYLQNLGQGPELLIRYENEEAVDDSQLPKDRFSAERLKGVDSTLKIQPAELGDSAVYLCASSLFSGNYEQYFGPGTRLTVT.

This clonotype was seen a few times. The gene calls are TRBV6-6 and TRBJ2-3; 10 nucleotides line up with TRBD1. In germline, CDR1 is MNHNY, CDR2 SVGAGI (reference sequence). The CDR3 is 14 residues long. Losses at the gene ends were 5 bases for V and 4 bases for J; bases not matched to a gene: 3. CDR3 nucleotide sequence: TGTGCCAGCAGTAAGGACAGGGGGTCAGATACGCAGTATTTT. It yields the protein CASSKDRGSDTQYF.

In the case of this clonotype: Compared with germline, one end of the junction differs, possibly owing to a read error. V and J are TRBV7-2 and TRBJ1-6; D is uncertain. Germline lookup yields CDR1 SGHTA and CDR2 FQGNSA. The CDR3 loop spans 13 amino acids. CDR3 bases: TGTGCCAGCAGCTTAGCAGGAGCGGCGGACCCCGACTTT. Encoded protein: CASSLAGAADPDF.

This clonotype has ten or more counts. This chain joins TRBV29-1 and TRBJ2-7; D possibly corresponds to TRBD2 (6 bases). Germline V lookup: CDR1 SQVTM, CDR2 ANQGSEA. V was pared by 0 bases and J by 2 bases, with 11 bases between. The CDR3 has 14 amino acids. The CDR3 DNA sequence: TGCAGCGTTGAAGATTGGCGGGACCCCTACGAGCAGTACTTC. Translated: CSVEDWRDPYEQYF.

The genes are TRBV20-1 and TRBJ2-3; weak D call: TRBD1 (6 bases). Trimming cost V 6 bases and J 1 base, with 17 bases left between them. This CDR3 is built from 15 residues. Per the germline V gene, CDR1 is DFQATT and CDR2 is SNEGSKA (reference sequence). The DNA of the CDR3 is TGCAGTGCCGGATCCCAGGGGCTAGGCACAGATACGCAGTATTTT. Its translation: CSAGSQGLGTDTQYF.

This clonotype was counted between two and nine times. The chain is built from TRBV20-1 and TRBJ2-7, with a possible D match to TRBD2 (5 bases). Trimming removed 5 bases at V and 3 bases at J, with 11 bases between. The germline gives CDR1 DFQATT, CDR2 SNEGSKA (reference sequence). This CDR3 spans 12 amino acids. Written as DNA, the CDR3 is TGCAGTGCTCCACGGGGTAACTACGAGCAGTACTTC. This encodes CSAPRGNYEQYF.

This clonotype was seen a handful of times. The chain links TRBV7-3 to TRBJ1-1; D remains ambiguous. Germline-derived CDR1 and CDR2 are SGHTA and FQGTGA. CDR3 length: 16 residues. Deletions cut 1 base from V and 2 bases from J, with 14 bases between. In DNA form, the CDR3 reads TGTGCCAGCAGCTTAAACGGTCCAAGGGTTAACACTGAAGCTTTCTTT. Protein: CASSLNGPRVNTEAFF. Based on the CDR3 plus reference TRBV7-3 and TRBJ1-1, the full variable domain is GAGVSQTPSNKVTEKGKYVELRCDPISGHTALYWYRQSLGQGPEFLIYFQGTGAADDSGLPNDRFFAVRPEGSVSTLKIQRTERGDSAVYLCASSLNGPRVNTEAFFGQGTRLTVV.

This clonotype was seen a handful of times. The chain has TRBV9 and TRBJ2-1, with D hard to call. CDR1 and CDR2 (germline): SGDLS, YYNGEE. V was shortened by 0 bases and J by 6 bases, with 10 bases between the two germline ends. This CDR3 contains 14 residues. CDR3 DNA sequence: TGTGCCAGCAGCGTAGGAGGAACCCCCAATGAGCAGTTCTTC. Amino acids: CASSVGGTPNEQFF.

The chain couples TRBV5-1 to TRBJ2-7; D ambiguous. V was clipped by 4 bases and J by 4 bases, with 15 bases between them. CDR1 SGHRS and CDR2 YFSETQ come from the germline V gene. This CDR3 contains 14 residues. CDR3 DNA sequence: TGCGCCAGCAGCCTCCCTTCGCTTGCGTACGAGCAGTACTTC. Translating it yields CASSLPSLAYEQYF.